This record looks at one TCR beta chain sequence and its context. The antigen is not known. The data were obtained in a study of shared clonotypes between healthy human individuals. Overall study findings and caveats: The study sampled only blood, and tissue repertoires likely differ. Few donors limited the genetic and exposure-history diversity represented. Rarefaction showed that sequencing of sorted subsets was incomplete (despite large depth).

Repertoires were generated with immunoSEQ multiplex PCR, while TCRdb's copy carries only in-frame clones and drops some. The sample holds 1.5 million to 2.5 million clones, approximately 94% seen once. The germline V and J ends were trimmed by 2 bases and 3 bases, with 10 bases remaining between them. The CDR3 is 14 residues long. The germline V gene encodes CDR1 MGHDK and CDR2 SYGVNS. CD45RO-negative, CCR7-positively selected cells formed the naive CD8 fraction, excluding terminally differentiated effector memory CD45RA+ cells. The sample was naive CD8+ T cells sorted from blood. This clonotype was obtained from a man aged 18 to 35 in good health. The V call is TRBV25-1, the J call TRBJ2-5; perhaps TRBD1 as D (5 bases). CDR3 sequence reads: CASSERTGKETQYF. CDR3 coding DNA: TGTGCCAGCAGTGAAAGAACAGGAAAAGAGACCCAGTACTTC. The whole variable domain, filled in from reference TRBV25-1 and TRBJ2-5, reads EADIYQTPRYLVIGTGKKITLECSQTMGHDKMYWYQQDPGMELHLIHYSYGVNSTEKGDLSSESTVSRIRTEHFPLTLESARPSHTSQYLCASSERTGKETQYFGPGTRLLVL.